The entry that follows covers one TCR beta chain sequence. Its antigen is unidentified. The record originates from a study of T cell responses to AZD1222 COVID-19 vaccine. Sequenced by immunoSEQ multiplex PCR; TCRdb stores in-frame clones only, minus some. The sample consists of around 83,000 clones, about nine tenths of them appearing once. Study-level findings and limits: At baseline, seropositivity was found in only 5 to 7 AZD1222 recipients. Spike-specific TCR breadth and depth grew following two AZD1222 doses. Clonal diversity may have been underestimated in mostly white British donors.

The material sequenced was peripheral blood, taken 28 days after the second AZD1222 dose. This TCR derives from an adult who received the AZD1222 COVID-19 vaccine.

This CDR3 reads CAISDSRVATGELFF. The CDR3, as DNA: TGTGCCATCAGTGATTCCAGGGTGGCCACCGGGGAGCTGTTTTTT. The chain has TRBV10-3 and TRBJ2-2; a possible D gene is TRBD1 (5 bases). The CDR3 has 15 residues. Germline loops: CDR1 ENHRY, CDR2 SYGVKD. The V end was cut by 3 bases, the J end by 4 bases, with 12 bases between.